These 2 T cell receptor beta chains came from one sample sequenced in a study of OX40 agonist ivuxolimab in advanced cancers. Libraries were prepared by immunoSEQ multiplex PCR; TCRdb keeps only in-frame clonotypes and omits some of them. The table records more than 85,000 clones, 90% of them present only once. The source was CD4+ or CD8+ T cells sorted from blood, collected in a trial of the OX40 agonist ivuxolimab. The receptors were gathered from an adult with an advanced solid tumor such as melanoma, head and neck, liver or kidney cancer.

The V gene is TRBV11-2, the J gene TRBJ2-1; a weak D match, TRBD2 (5 bases). The germline V gene has CDR1 SGHAT and CDR2 FQNNGV. There are 13 residues in the CDR3. Trimming removed 4 bases from V and 13 bases from J, with 17 bases in between. CDR3 sequence (DNA): TGTGCCAGCAGCTCCGTGGTGGGAGCCACACAGTTCTTC. Translation: CASSSVVGATQFF.

This clone was counted only a few times. V and J are TRBV7-2 and TRBJ2-1, with D perhaps TRBD2 (5 bases). CDR3 length: 13 residues. V lost 5 bases and J 7 bases, leaving 12 bases between the germline ends. The V gene's germline CDR1 is SGHTA and CDR2 FQGNSA. The CDR3 nucleotides are TGTGCCAGCAGCCGAGGAGGTTGGAATGAGCAGTTCTTC. It encodes CASSRGGWNEQFF.